This T cell receptor beta chain was found in a study of T cells in Graves' hyperthyroidism and ophthalmopathy (dated by TCRdb to the late 2010s). Regarding the research as a whole: Peripheral blood samples were taken at the time of initial diagnosis, prior to any treatment. TCR V-J signatures able to tell the groups apart were searched for in a discovery cohort of some 97 patients, of whom roughly 42 had Graves' ophthalmopathy and more than 55 had stable Graves' hyperthyroidism. Prospective prediction of ophthalmopathy was tested in an independent validation cohort consisting of about 20 hyperthyroidism patients and around 16 patients who later progressed to ophthalmopathy. The 95 to 100 discovery patients were randomly divided into training and test sets at a 7:3 ratio. In roughly six Graves' hyperthyroidism patients, the study also compared T-cell repertoires from thyroid tissue with T-cell repertoires from blood. After blood sampling, hyperthyroidism patients were treated with methimazole at a starting dose of 30 mg daily, and ophthalmopathy patients were treated with high-dose intravenous methylprednisolone. The paper reports TCR Vbeta CDR3 sequencing of approximately 130 peripheral blood samples: some 41 ophthalmopathy, under 80 hyperthyroidism and some 17 progressor patients.

In the germline V gene, CDR1 corresponds to SGHTA and CDR2 to FQGTGA. The V and J ends are trimmed by 2 bases and 1 base, leaving 14 bases between them. The CDR3, cysteine through phenylalanine, is 16 amino acids long. The retained sequence is limited to the CDR3, 48 bases, with the frame set at the first base. General conclusions and limits of the study: No statistical method was used to set the sample size in advance, and investigators knew the group allocation. In validation, the model predicted progression to ophthalmopathy with just under 71% sensitivity and approximately 72% specificity, a median of 6.5 months before onset. Most expanded thyroid clonotypes (frequency above 0.001) were also found in blood, which suggests that blood repertoires may mirror thyroid immune responses. Ophthalmopathy was separated from stable hyperthyroidism by a 13 V-J signature model, with approximately 89% sensitivity and 81% to 82% specificity obtained in cross-validation and 80%/75% obtained in testing.

Stable Graves' hyperthyroidism was defined as the absence of progression to ophthalmopathy over 18 months of follow-up. The hyperthyroidism patients were between 18 and 65 years old and newly diagnosed, with a disease duration of less than 2 months. Any patient with an uncontrolled infection, another autoimmune disease, pregnancy or lactation was excluded. Diagnoses relied on clinical symptoms, serum thyroxine and TRAb, thyroid ultrasound and orbital computed tomography. PBMCs were separated from under 12 ml of fresh peripheral blood using Ficoll-Paque density gradient centrifugation. Total RNA was extracted with Trizol reagent, and quality was checked on an Agilent 2100 Bioanalyzer. The TCR beta CDR3 regions were amplified from the RNA transcripts. The TCR CDR3 was subjected to a first round of RT-PCR using the HTBI primer set and the Qiagen OneStep RT-PCR kit. Libraries were constructed in a second round of multiplex PCR, after which size selection and purification were carried out. Libraries were sequenced paired-end with 100 bp reads on an Illumina HiSeq2000. The original pipeline was this. Raw data were processed with SOAPnuke, discarding reads with adapters, uncalled bases, mean Phred below 15, or no exact constant-primer or identifier match. COPE v1.2.5 was used to merge high-quality paired reads, and clonotypes were defined as unique nucleotide sequences. MiTCR v1.1 was used to align the clonotypes against IMGT TRBV, TRBD and TRBJ reference segments. The analysis was restricted to V-J combinations with a frequency above 0.0001, which together covered 99.2% of the repertoires. A TCS score was defined as the ratio between F50 (clonal expansion) and ExV (chaos), using BLOSUM62-based TCRdist between CDR3 peptides within each V-J. Welch's t-statistics and random forest reduced fewer than 550 V-J features to roughly 13, which were used in a naive Bayes classifier (R e1071). Using fastp trimming at Q25 and MiXCR clonotype assembly, TCRdb reanalyzed the public sequencing data and kept in-frame beta chains. Every entry covers one CDR3 protein and lists the most common genes and DNA from its rows. The V and J calls reflect TCRdb's pipeline rather than the authors' work. Across this sample there are about 210,000 distinct CDR3 sequences, with 15% to 20% seen only once. The top ten hold around 52% of the sample.

On this clonotype: Its antigen target is currently unknown. No much larger clone is present one base from it, and per-base qualities are unavailable.

Sequenced input: blood. This receptor was obtained from a man aged 50-59 years with Graves' hyperthyroidism. The chain employs TRBV7-3 and TRBJ1-1; TRBD1 is perhaps the D gene, given 5 matching bases. The bases are TGTGCCAGCAGCTTAGGGGTTTGGGGGACGAACACTGAAGCTTTCTTT. It specifies CASSLGVWGTNTEAFF.